This entry is about one T cell receptor (beta chain). Its specificity is not known. The sample is drawn from a study of T-cell reconstitution after alpha-beta-depleted transplantation in children. Whole-study results and caveats: For some patients, TCRbeta diversity was high at day 60 because of recipient T cells and thymic progenitors that survived. One year after transplant, T-cell counts and diversity came mostly from newly produced T cells. Where alpha-beta T cells came from about two months after transplant was reportedly several hundred expanded graft clones.

This CDR3 comprises 15 residues. V trimming: 0 bases; J trimming: 6 bases; junction bases outside the gene matches: 6. CDR1 is LGHDT and CDR2 is YNNKEL in the germline V gene (reference sequence). As it was prepared, the TCRbeta library received unique molecular identifiers. In TCRdb, the PCR reads were re-called with MiXCR into one record per CDR3 protein. Altogether about a million distinct CDR3 sequences are present, 25% to 35% being singletons, with the ten largest covering about 28%. The source material was PBMCs, mostly from graft donor cells, sampled 360 days after TCRalphabeta/CD19-depleted stem cell transplant. This chain uses TRBV3-1 with TRBJ2-7; 9 bases align to TRBD2. This TCR derives from a boy in the first two years of life who had a stem cell transplant for SCID, so the T cells may come from the graft donor. Here the CDR3 DNA reads TGTGCCAGCAGCCAAGATGGGGTTAGCGGGGGCGAGCAGTACTTC. Amino acid sequence: CASSQDGVSGGEQYF.